One sample yielded the 16 T cell receptor beta chains listed below, sequenced in a study of CD8 T cells in ankylosing spondylitis. One entry per CDR3 protein results from TCRdb running MiXCR on the 5' RACE reads. Among about 160,000 distinct CDR3 sequences, roughly 10% were seen once, and the ten largest hold approximately 15%. The specimen sequenced was blood, either unsorted or a sorted T cell fraction (not recorded which). The receptors come from a female donor with ankylosing spondylitis or in good health (not recorded which).

At least ten counts were recorded for this clonotype. J is TRBJ2-7 and V is TRBV4-3; 10 bases map to TRBD2. The CDR3 runs to 18 residues. Per germline, CDR1 LGHNA and CDR2 YSLEER. V dropped 0 bases and J dropped 1; count of bases not matched to a gene: 9. The CDR3 DNA sequence: TGCGCCAGCAGCCAAGAGACGGGGACTAGCGCATCATCCTACGAGCAGTACTTC. Translation gives CASSQETGTSASSYEQYF.

Many counts were recorded for this clonotype. This chain joins TRBV7-9 and TRBJ2-5; D unclear. The CDR3 extends over 15 amino acids. CDR1 is SEHNR, CDR2 FQNEAQ, per germline (reference sequence). V was shortened by 7 bases and J by 4 bases, with 19 bases between the two germline ends. CDR3 residues: CASTPATHLGETQYF. The CDR3 DNA reads as TGTGCCAGCACCCCAGCGACTCACCTAGGAGAGACCCAGTACTTC.

This clonotype was counted many times. The chain carries TRBV29-1 and TRBJ2-4, with D hard to call. The CDR3 consists of 13 residues. Per the germline V gene, CDR1 is SQVTM and CDR2 is ANQGSEA. CDR3 residues: CSVWLTDKNIQYF. As DNA, the CDR3 is TGCAGTGTATGGTTAACAGACAAAAACATTCAGTACTTC.

This clonotype appeared many times. The V and J genes are TRBV29-1 and TRBJ2-5; D remains ambiguous. V dropped 5 bases and J dropped 4 bases, with 5 bases sitting between them. CDR1 is SQVTM and CDR2 is ANQGSEA in the germline V gene. CDR3 length: 10 amino acids. In nucleotides, the CDR3 is TGCAGCGTTTACGTAGAGACCCAGTACTTC. Protein sequence: CSVYVETQYF.

This clonotype was observed a few times. This chain links TRBV15 with TRBJ2-1; tentatively, D is TRBD1 (6 bases). The CDR3 has 15 amino acids. Germline-derived CDR1 and CDR2 are LNHNV and YYDKDF (reference sequence). The V gene lost 1 base and the J gene lost 4 bases, with 11 bases spanning the gap. CDR3 nucleotides: TGTGCCACCAGCAGAGCCGGGACATTGTACAATGAGCAGTTCTTC. Translating it yields CATSRAGTLYNEQFF.

The sample holds many counts of this clonotype. The V gene is TRBV4-3, the J gene TRBJ1-4; D not certain. V lost 3 bases, J lost 8 bases, and 7 bases lay in between. CDR1 is LGHNA, CDR2 YSLEER, per germline. This CDR3 spans 12 amino acids. CDR3 protein: CASSHLGEKLFF. CDR3 coding DNA: TGCGCCAGCAGCCACTTGGGAGAAAAACTGTTTTTT.

This clonotype was detected only a few times. The chain couples TRBV12-3 or TRBV12-4 to TRBJ1-2; 8 bases are shared with TRBD1. Trimming cost V 5 bases and J 7 bases; bases outside gene matches: 9. The CDR3 has 14 residues. The CDR3 DNA follows: TGTGCCAGCAGTCTCTGGACAGGGTTGGGTGGCTACACCTTC. It is translated as CASSLWTGLGGYTF.

This clonotype appeared a few times. This chain links TRBV12-3 or TRBV12-4 with TRBJ2-2; unclear D gene. The V end lost 5 bases, the J end lost 6 bases, and 16 bases lay between the germline ends. CDR3 length equals 15 residues. Written as DNA, the CDR3 is TGTGCCAGCAGTCCTGACCGGCCTGGGCCCGGGGAGCTGTTTTTT. Its translation: CASSPDRPGPGELFF.

This clonotype was seen only a few times. The chain uses TRBV5-1 and TRBJ2-3; TRBD2 agrees at 9 bases. CDR1 and CDR2 (germline): SGHRS, YFSETQ. J gave up 2 bases and V 1 base, and 5 bases lay outside the gene matches. The CDR3 extends over 16 amino acids. The CDR3 sequence is CASSLRLAGPTDTQYF. For the CDR3, the DNA is TGCGCCAGCAGCTTGCGTCTAGCGGGACCCACAGATACGCAGTATTTT.

This clonotype has at least ten counts. CDR3 in amino acids: CASSPGTSGSNEQFF. CDR3 bases: TGTGCCAGCAGCCCCGGGACTAGCGGGAGCAATGAGCAGTTCTTC. V gene TRBV7-6 combines with J gene TRBJ2-1; 14 bases agree with TRBD2. Germline-derived CDR1 and CDR2 are SGHVS and FNYEAQ. This CDR3 has 15 residues. Trimming cost V 5 bases and J 6 bases; bases outside gene matches: 3.

The rearrangement links TRBV29-1 to TRBJ2-1; TRBD2 matches 9 bases. Germline values: CDR1 SQVTM, CDR2 ANQGSEA. V was clipped by 4 bases and J by 15 bases; unmatched bases: 10. The CDR3 spans 12 residues. For the CDR3, the DNA is TGCAGCGTTGTTGACCAGCGGGGGGATTCGTTCTTC. It translates to CSVVDQRGDSFF.

This clonotype appeared many times. The rearrangement links TRBV4-3 to TRBJ2-1, with a weak D call TRBD2 (5 bases). CDR3 length: 15 residues. V shed 1 base and J shed 10 bases, with 17 bases lying between them. Germline V gives CDR1 LGHNA, CDR2 YSLEER. Here the CDR3 DNA reads TGCGCCAGCAGCCAAGTTGCCGGCGAGTGGAGGGAGCAGTTCTTC. It is translated as CASSQVAGEWREQFF.

This clonotype was detected ten times or more. The chain employs TRBV7-2 and TRBJ1-4, with D unclear. The CDR3 covers 16 residues. Germline V CDR1 and CDR2: SGHTA, FQGNSA. V shed 4 bases and J shed 4 bases, with 16 bases lying between them. The CDR3: CASSSKDLGYNEKLFF. The CDR3 DNA sequence: TGTGCCAGCAGCTCCAAGGATCTGGGTTATAATGAAAAACTGTTTTTT.

This clonotype was counted between two and nine times. This chain links TRBV12-3 or TRBV12-4 with TRBJ2-1; 10 positions match TRBD1. The CDR3 is made up of 15 amino acids. The J segment lost 5 bases and the V segment lost 7 bases, leaving 8 bases of the junction unmatched. CDR3 in amino acids: CASITGTGAHNEQFF. In DNA form, the CDR3 reads TGTGCCAGCATAACCGGGACAGGGGCCCACAATGAGCAGTTCTTC.

This clonotype came up many times. The chain recombines TRBV7-6 with TRBJ2-3; a possible D gene is TRBD1 (6 bases). V shed 3 bases and J shed 5 bases, with 9 bases lying between them. The length of the CDR3 is 13 residues. CDR1 is SGHVS, CDR2 FNYEAQ, per germline. CDR3 sequence: CASSFRGKDTQYF. In nucleotides, the CDR3 is TGTGCCAGCAGCTTCAGGGGCAAAGATACGCAGTATTTT.

Many counts were recorded for this clonotype. The chain links TRBV7-2 to TRBJ2-5; TRBD1 might be the D (5 bases). The V gene's germline CDR1 is SGHTA and CDR2 FQGNSA. Trimming cost V 3 bases and J 5 bases, with 16 bases left between them. CDR3 length: 15 residues. The CDR3 sequence is CASSLVGASGETQYF. The CDR3 DNA is TGTGCCAGCAGCTTGGTTGGGGCTAGTGGGGAGACCCAGTACTTC.